One and the same sample provided the 8 T cell receptor beta chains below, sequenced in a study of spatial heterogeneity in lung cancer. The time point denotes: sample taken at primary tumor resection. No cell sorting; template was whole RNA from tumor, lung tissue or PBMC. TCRdb itself ran the 5' RACE reads through MiXCR, one entry per CDR3 protein. The table lists some 100,000 distinct CDR3 sequences, over 9.5% of them singletons. The source was PBMCs, collected at surgery. Receptors originate from a male donor with early-stage non-small cell lung cancer.

V is TRBV15 and J is TRBJ1-5, with D unresolved. Germline CDR1 and CDR2: LNHNV and YYDKDF (reference sequence). This CDR3 region has 15 residues. V lost 6 bases to trimming and J lost 0 bases, with 12 bases between them. In DNA, the CDR3 is TGTGCCACCAGAGAAGGAACCAATAGCAATCAGCCCCAGCATTTT. As protein: CATREGTNSNQPQHF. The whole variable domain, filled in from reference TRBV15 and TRBJ1-5, reads DAMVIQNPRYQVTQFGKPVTLSCSQTLNHNVMYWYQQKSSQAPKLLFHYYDKDFNNEADTPDNFQSRRPNTSFCFLDIRSPGLGDTAMYLCATREGTNSNQPQHFGDGTRLSIL.

The genes are TRBV7-2 and TRBJ1-4; D might be TRBD1 (5 bases). The CDR3 sequence is 15 residues long. The V end was cut by 8 bases, the J end by 0 bases, with 13 bases between. Germline loops: CDR1 SGHTA, CDR2 FQGNSA. The CDR3 DNA is TGTGCCAGCTCAAACAGACAGTCAACTAATGAAAAACTGTTTTTT. Its protein is CASSNRQSTNEKLFF.

The table lists this clonotype with a few counts. The chain has TRBV28 and TRBJ1-4; D remains ambiguous. Germline V gene data show CDR1 as MDHEN and CDR2 as SYDVKM. The CDR3 sequence is 13 residues long. The CDR3 region has the DNA TGTGCTACTGACTCTGCCGGTGATGAAAAACTGTTTTTT. It codes for CATDSAGDEKLFF. The entire variable domain, with the rest obtained from reference TRBV28 and TRBJ1-4, is as follows: DVKVTQSSRYLVKRTGEKVFLECVQDMDHENMFWYRQDPGLGLRLIYFSYDVKMKEKGDIPEGYSVSREKKERFSLILESASTNQTSMYLCATDSAGDEKLFFGSGTQLSVL.

This clonotype occurred a few times. The chain couples TRBV6-2 or TRBV6-3 to TRBJ2-1; D remains ambiguous. The CDR3 extends over 17 amino acids. The germline CDR1 and CDR2 sequences are MNHEY and SVGEGT. V was cut by 0 bases and J by 8 bases, with 20 bases left in between. The CDR3, as DNA: TGTGCCAGCAGTTACTCGAAGGGCGGAATCGGAGTTGATGAGCAGTTCTTC. Translating it yields CASSYSKGGIGVDEQFF.

In this sample, this clonotype turned up a few times. The chain couples TRBV27 to TRBJ1-6; D is perhaps TRBD1 (5 bases). Trimming took off 5 bases at V and 3 bases at J, with 11 bases between the two ends. CDR3 length: 15 amino acids. The germline V gene encodes CDR1 MNHEY and CDR2 SMNVEV (reference sequence). CDR3 amino acids: CASSLGVFYNSPLHF. DNA for the CDR3: TGTGCCAGCAGTCTAGGGGTCTTCTATAATTCACCCCTCCACTTT.

This clonotype was seen ten or more times. The chain joins TRBV12-3 or TRBV12-4 to TRBJ2-7, with 8 bases that match TRBD1. V lost 4 bases and J lost 6; bases outside the gene matches: 5. The CDR3 has 13 amino acids. Here the CDR3 DNA reads TGTGCCAGCAGTTCCAGGGGGCACGTCGAGCAGTACTTC. Translated, it gives CASSSRGHVEQYF.

This clonotype has a handful of counts. The chain employs TRBV19 and TRBJ1-4, with a tentative D call TRBD1 (5 bases). The CDR3 has 15 residues. Germline assignment: CDR1 LNHDA and CDR2 SQIVND (reference sequence). V was pared by 7 bases and J by 3 bases, with 15 bases between. The CDR3 loop is CASTANQGSNEKLFF. DNA for the CDR3: TGTGCCAGTACCGCAAACCAGGGATCTAATGAAAAACTGTTTTTT.

The gene calls are TRBV7-2 and TRBJ2-2, with D tentatively TRBD1 (6 bases). Germline V gives CDR1 SGHTA, CDR2 FQGNSA. V shed 2 bases and J shed 0 bases, with 10 bases lying between them. The CDR3 is 16 residues long. For the CDR3, the DNA is TGTGCCAGCAGCTTAACAGGGTTCGCGAACACCGGGGAGCTGTTTTTT. Protein sequence: CASSLTGFANTGELFF.